This passage covers 32 T cell receptor beta chains from one sample sequenced in a study of shared clonotypes between healthy human individuals. The method was immunoSEQ multiplex PCR; TCRdb's version includes in-frame clones alone and lacks a portion of them. The sample lists roughly 2.2 million clones, around 92% seen once, with roughly 0.34% in the top ten. Sequenced material: naive CD4+ T cells from PBMCs. Sample subset: CD45RA+ positively selected. The receptors derive from a man aged 18 to 29 in good health. Some clones in this sample may be carry-over from other donors' samples.

The chain employs TRBV7-3 and TRBJ2-3, with 7 nucleotides matching TRBD2. The germline V gene has CDR1 SGHTA and CDR2 FQGTGA. This CDR3 comprises 14 residues. V shed 4 bases, J shed 8 bases, and the junction held 9 bases outside the gene matches. CDR3 sequence (DNA): TGTGCCAGCAGCTCATCTGGTACTAGCGCTACGCAGTATTTT. Protein sequence: CASSSSGTSATQYF.

This clone occurred a few times. The chain carries TRBV6-5 and TRBJ1-3; possible D gene TRBD1, 5 bases. The CDR3 runs to 14 residues. The V end lost 6 bases, the J end lost 3 bases, and 12 bases lay between the germline ends. The germline V gene has CDR1 MNHEY and CDR2 SVGAGI. For the CDR3, the DNA is TGTGCCAGCAGGTCTACAGGAGATGGAAACACCATATATTTT. Amino acid sequence: CASRSTGDGNTIYF.

J is TRBJ1-4 and V is TRBV28; tentatively, D is TRBD1 (6 bases). The V gene lost 5 bases and the J gene lost 4 bases, with 20 bases spanning the gap. The CDR3 runs to 17 residues. In germline, CDR1 is MDHEN, CDR2 SYDVKM. The CDR3 loop is CASSPQPARTDNEKLFF. For the CDR3, the DNA is TGTGCCAGCAGTCCCCAGCCCGCTCGGACAGATAATGAAAAACTGTTTTTT.

The chain is built from TRBV28 and TRBJ2-3, with 7 nucleotides matching TRBD2. The CDR3 contains 18 residues. Per germline, CDR1 MDHEN and CDR2 SYDVKM. The trim removed 7 bases at V and 1 base at J, leaving 17 bases unmatched. The CDR3 region has the DNA TGTGCCAGCAATGTCCGGGACTACGGAGCTTTCCGCACAGATACGCAGTATTTT. Translating gives CASNVRDYGAFRTDTQYF.

The genes are TRBV11-2 and TRBJ2-3; the match to TRBD1 covers 8 bases. CDR3 length equals 16 residues. In germline, CDR1 is SGHAT, CDR2 FQNNGV. Unmatched junction bases numbered 5, after V lost 3 bases and J lost 0 bases. In DNA form, the CDR3 reads TGTGCCAGCAGCTTTTCTACAGGGGGGAGCACAGATACGCAGTATTTT. Translating it yields CASSFSTGGSTDTQYF.

The J gene is TRBJ1-1, the V gene TRBV29-1; D is unresolved. The CDR3 has 12 amino acids. Trimming took 8 bases from V and 0 from J, leaving 10 bases between them. Germline V lookup: CDR1 SQVTM, CDR2 ANQGSEA. The CDR3 DNA sequence: TGCAGCTCATCAAGGTTGAACACTGAAGCTTTCTTT. As protein: CSSSRLNTEAFF.

V usage is TRBV4-1 and J usage is TRBJ2-3; D might be TRBD1 or TRBD2, each matching 5 bases. V was shortened by 3 bases and J by 1 base, with 11 bases between the two germline ends. Germline V CDR1 and CDR2: MGHRA, YSYEKL. The CDR3 loop spans 15 amino acids. CDR3 protein: CASSHPPGRTDTQYF. CDR3 DNA sequence: TGCGCCAGCAGCCACCCCCCGGGACGCACAGATACGCAGTATTTT.

The rearrangement uses TRBV21-1 and TRBJ2-7; no DNA check was done on the table's D call, TRBD1. TRBV21-1 is tagged as a pseudogene. This CDR3 spans 17 amino acids. The CDR3 DNA reads TGTGCCAGCAGCAAAGCCGCCCGTGGACAGGGGGCGGGAGAGCAGTACTTC. As protein: CASSKAARGQGAGEQYF.

V is TRBV28 and J is TRBJ2-1; TRBD2 might be the D (5 bases). The V gene's germline CDR1 is MDHEN and CDR2 SYDVKM. V was pared by 1 base and J by 0 bases, with 10 bases between. There are 16 residues in the CDR3. The CDR3 here is CASSLFTGSSYNEQFF. CDR3 nucleotides: TGTGCCAGCAGTTTATTCACGGGGAGCTCCTACAATGAGCAGTTCTTC.

In DNA, the CDR3 is TGTGCCAGCAGCTTGCCGGGGCCCACCTACGAGCAGTACTTC. This encodes CASSLPGPTYEQYF. The chain has TRBV5-6 and TRBJ2-7, with D possibly called TRBD1 or TRBD2 (5 bases each). The germline V and J ends were trimmed by 1 base and 2 bases, with 10 bases remaining between them. Germline V gene data show CDR1 as SGHDT and CDR2 as YYEEEE. The CDR3 is made up of 14 amino acids.

This sequence joins TRBV29-1 and TRBJ2-1; tentative D call: TRBD2 (6 bases). The CDR3 has 13 residues. Trimming removed 7 bases at V and 6 bases at J, with 16 bases between. CDR1 and CDR2 (germline): SQVTM, ANQGSEA. CDR3 in amino acids: CSGRRESGNEQFF. In DNA, the CDR3 is TGCAGCGGTCGGAGGGAGTCGGGCAATGAGCAGTTCTTC.

J is TRBJ2-2 and V is TRBV30; no clear D. V lost 1 base and J 3 bases, leaving 3 bases between the germline ends. The CDR3 loop spans 12 amino acids. Germline V lookup: CDR1 GTSNPN, CDR2 SVGIG (reference sequence). The CDR3 spells CAWSGYTGELFF. The CDR3 bases are TGTGCCTGGAGTGGATACACCGGGGAGCTGTTTTTT.

The chain uses TRBV25-1 and TRBJ1-5, with D possibly matching TRBD1 (5 bases). This CDR3 is 15 amino acids long. Germline loops: CDR1 MGHDK, CDR2 SYGVNS. V lost 3 bases, J lost 4 bases, and 13 bases lay in between. CDR3 sequence (DNA): TGTGCCAGCAGTGATACCGGGGCGGGTAATCAGCCCCAGCATTTT. Translated, it gives CASSDTGAGNQPQHF.

In regard to this clone: The same CDR3 can be traced to other DNA sequences in this sample. V is TRBV5-1 and J is TRBJ2-1, with a tentative D call TRBD2 (6 bases). V was pared by 0 bases and J by 0 bases, with 7 bases between. The length of the CDR3 is 15 residues. The germline V gene encodes CDR1 SGHRS and CDR2 YFSETQ. The CDR3 region is CASSLAGVSYNEQFF. DNA for the CDR3: TGCGCCAGCAGCTTGGCGGGAGTCTCCTACAATGAGCAGTTCTTC.

The CDR3 coding sequence is TGCGCCAGCAGCCCGGGGACAGATGGTAATTCACCCCTCCACTTT. Its translation is CASSPGTDGNSPLHF. V gene TRBV5-1 combines with J gene TRBJ1-6, with 7 bases fitting TRBD1. CDR1 is SGHRS and CDR2 is YFSETQ in the germline V gene. The CDR3 is made up of 15 amino acids. Trimming removed 4 bases from V and 6 bases from J; junction bases left unmatched: 7.

The chain is built from TRBV28 and TRBJ1-1, with D perhaps TRBD1 (6 bases). Trimming cost V 5 bases and J 3 bases, with 13 bases left between them. CDR1 and CDR2 from the germline V gene are MDHEN and SYDVKM. The length of the CDR3 is 14 residues. The CDR3 DNA follows: TGTGCCAGCAGTCCCACAGGGAGGGACACTGAAGCTTTCTTT. Amino acid sequence: CASSPTGRDTEAFF. Variable domain in full (rest from reference TRBV28 and TRBJ1-1): DVKVTQSSRYLVKRTGEKVFLECVQDMDHENMFWYRQDPGLGLRLIYFSYDVKMKEKGDIPEGYSVSREKKERFSLILESASTNQTSMYLCASSPTGRDTEAFFGQGTRLTVV.

This clone was recorded a few times. The sample holds other DNA sequences that translate to the same CDR3. The rearrangement links TRBV28 to TRBJ2-7; TRBD2 might be the D (5 bases). Germline-derived CDR1 and CDR2 are MDHEN and SYDVKM. With 4 bases removed from V and 1 base from J, the gap between germline ends came to 5 bases. The CDR3 consists of 12 residues. CDR3 DNA sequence: TGTGCCAGCAGTTCGGGGTCCTACGAGCAGTACTTC. Translating gives CASSSGSYEQYF. Combining the CDR3 with reference TRBV28 and TRBJ2-7 gives the whole variable domain DVKVTQSSRYLVKRTGEKVFLECVQDMDHENMFWYRQDPGLGLRLIYFSYDVKMKEKGDIPEGYSVSREKKERFSLILESASTNQTSMYLCASSSGSYEQYFGPGTRLTVT.

The chain is built from TRBV5-8 and TRBJ1-4, with 10 bases matching TRBD1. V shed 0 bases and J 7 bases; nucleotides not matched to a gene: 9. CDR1 and CDR2 (germline): SGHTS, YDEGEE. This CDR3 spans 17 amino acids. Here the CDR3 reads CASSLGQGARGGEKLFF. The CDR3 region has the DNA TGTGCCAGCAGCTTGGGACAGGGGGCGCGTGGGGGTGAAAAACTGTTTTTT.

The chain combines TRBV27 with TRBJ1-2; 8 positions match TRBD1. J lost 6 bases, V lost 0 bases, and 9 bases had no gene match. The germline V gene has CDR1 MNHEY and CDR2 SMNVEV (reference sequence). The CDR3 has 16 amino acids. CDR3 nucleotides: TGTGCCAGCAGTTTATCTAGCTTACCGGGACAGGATGGCTACACCTTC. Translating it yields CASSLSSLPGQDGYTF.

The chain combines TRBV6-1 with TRBJ2-3, with 12 bases that match TRBD2. The CDR3 loop spans 15 amino acids. CDR1 is MNHNS and CDR2 is SASEGT in the germline V gene. V shed 10 bases and J 6 bases; nucleotides not matched to a gene: 11. CDR3 residues: CATGPLAGGADTQYF. CDR3 sequence (DNA): TGTGCCACCGGACCTCTAGCGGGAGGGGCGGATACGCAGTATTTT.

The rearrangement joins TRBV5-6 to TRBJ1-2; D unclear. There are 12 residues in the CDR3. V lost 4 bases, J lost 5 bases, and 9 bases lay in between. Germline CDR1 is SGHDT and CDR2 is YYEEEE. CDR3 sequence reads: CASSTRSYGYTF. Written as DNA, the CDR3 is TGTGCCAGCAGCACACGGAGTTATGGCTACACCTTC.

This clone was counted only a few times. V and J are TRBV6-5 and TRBJ1-2; D call uncertain. The germline CDR1 and CDR2 sequences are MNHEY and SVGAGI. This CDR3 is built from 12 residues. Trimming took 8 bases from V and 2 from J, leaving 9 bases between them. In DNA form, the CDR3 reads TGTGCCAGCTCGGCGGAGAACTATGGCTACACCTTC. Its translation is CASSAENYGYTF.

Written as DNA, the CDR3 is TGTGCCACCAGCTTACAAGAGACCCAGTACTTC. The encoded protein is CATSLQETQYF. The chain links TRBV15 to TRBJ2-5; D is ambiguous. The germline V gene has CDR1 LNHNV and CDR2 YYDKDF (reference sequence). The CDR3 is 11 residues long. Trimming cost V 5 bases and J 2 bases, with 3 bases left between them.

The V call is TRBV27, the J call TRBJ2-5; 7 bases agree with TRBD1. With V trimmed by 5 bases and J by 4 bases, 7 bases remained unmatched. This CDR3 spans 14 amino acids. Germline V CDR1 and CDR2: MNHEY, SMNVEV (reference sequence). CDR3 loop: CASSDRDGRETQYF. For the CDR3, the DNA is TGTGCCAGCAGTGACAGGGACGGGCGAGAGACCCAGTACTTC.

The chain combines TRBV28 with TRBJ2-7; tentative D call: TRBD2 (6 bases). CDR1 is MDHEN, CDR2 SYDVKM, per germline. Trimming removed 10 bases at V and 0 bases at J, with 16 bases between. CDR3 length: 14 amino acids. The CDR3 DNA is TGTGCCACCACCCGGGGGACCGACTCCTACGAGCAGTACTTC. Amino acid sequence: CATTRGTDSYEQYF. The full variable domain, with the rest looked up from reference TRBV28 and TRBJ2-7, is DVKVTQSSRYLVKRTGEKVFLECVQDMDHENMFWYRQDPGLGLRLIYFSYDVKMKEKGDIPEGYSVSREKKERFSLILESASTNQTSMYLCATTRGTDSYEQYFGPGTRLTVT.

This chain links TRBV7-3 with TRBJ2-1, with 9 nucleotides matching TRBD2. The length of the CDR3 is 14 residues. J gave up 4 bases and V 3 bases, and 1 base lay outside the gene matches. Per germline, CDR1 SGHTA and CDR2 FQGTGA. DNA for the CDR3: TGTGCCAGCAGCTTGCGGGAGGGATACAATGAGCAGTTCTTC. This translates into CASSLREGYNEQFF.

Notes on this clone: The identical CDR3 is also encoded by other nucleotide sequences in the sample. The rearrangement links TRBV20-1 to TRBJ2-1; no reliable D call. Trimming shortened V by 5 bases and J by 7 bases, and 6 bases separated the two germline ends. The germline V gene has CDR1 DFQATT and CDR2 SNEGSKA (reference sequence). The CDR3 is made up of 10 amino acids. CDR3 sequence: CSARRNEQFF. Written as DNA, the CDR3 is TGCAGTGCTCGGCGGAATGAGCAGTTCTTC.

The chain has TRBV9 and TRBJ2-2; TRBD2 is a possible D gene (6 bases). This CDR3 comprises 16 residues. Germline-derived CDR1 and CDR2 are SGDLS and YYNGEE. V was pared by 2 bases and J by 4 bases, with 15 bases between. CDR3 DNA sequence: TGTGCCAGCAGCGTGGGGGGAGGTCTGGGCACCGGGGAGCTGTTTTTT. This translates into CASSVGGGLGTGELFF.

The V and J genes are TRBV5-1 and TRBJ2-7; D ambiguous. CDR3 size: 14 residues. The V gene lost 4 bases and the J gene lost 3 bases, with 14 bases spanning the gap. Germline V gives CDR1 SGHRS, CDR2 YFSETQ. CDR3 residues: CASSPTPSSYEQYF. The CDR3 DNA reads as TGCGCCAGCAGCCCCACTCCCAGCAGCTACGAGCAGTACTTC.

The chain links TRBV5-1 to TRBJ2-7, with D possibly matching TRBD2 (5 bases). V lost 4 bases to trimming and J lost 5 bases, with 16 bases between them. The CDR3 extends over 14 amino acids. The germline V gene has CDR1 SGHRS and CDR2 YFSETQ. As DNA, the CDR3 is TGCGCCAGCAGCCAGGAGGCTGTCGGGGACGAGCAGTACTTC. It yields the protein CASSQEAVGDEQYF.

This clone was seen a single time. The V call is TRBV5-3, the J call TRBJ2-1, with 7 bases fitting TRBD1. TRBV5-3 is filed as an ORF, its function uncertain. The junction had 10 bases not matched to a gene; V was cut back by 0 bases and J by 10 bases. The CDR3 covers 15 residues. This CDR3 reads CARSLVDSQGVEQFF. CDR3 nucleotides: TGTGCCAGAAGCTTGGTAGACTCCCAGGGGGTGGAGCAGTTCTTC.

CDR3 loop: CAWSFMGNTIYF. CDR3 nucleotides: TGTGCCTGGAGCTTCATGGGAAACACCATATATTTT. The rearrangement links TRBV30 to TRBJ1-3; D is unresolved. The CDR3 sequence is 12 residues long. V was pared by 3 bases and J by 4 bases, with 7 bases between. CDR1 and CDR2 from the germline V gene are GTSNPN and SVGIG (reference sequence). The entire variable domain, with the rest obtained from reference TRBV30 and TRBJ1-3, is as follows: SQTIHQWPATLVQPVGSPLSLECTVEGTSNPNLYWYRQAAGRGLQLLFYSVGIGQISSEVPQNLSASRPQDRQFILSSKKLLLSDSGFYLCAWSFMGNTIYFGEGSWLTVV.